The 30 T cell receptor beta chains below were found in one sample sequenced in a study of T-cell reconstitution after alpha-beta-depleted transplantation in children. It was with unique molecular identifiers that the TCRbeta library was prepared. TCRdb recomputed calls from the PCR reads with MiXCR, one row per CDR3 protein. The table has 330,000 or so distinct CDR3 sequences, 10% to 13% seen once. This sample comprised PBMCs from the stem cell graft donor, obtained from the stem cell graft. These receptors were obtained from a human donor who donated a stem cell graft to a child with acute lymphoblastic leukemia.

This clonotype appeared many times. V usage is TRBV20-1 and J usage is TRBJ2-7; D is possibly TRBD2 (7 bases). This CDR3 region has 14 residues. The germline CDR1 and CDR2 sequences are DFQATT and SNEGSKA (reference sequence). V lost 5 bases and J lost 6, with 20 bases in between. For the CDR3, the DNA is TGCAGTGCTGGGGGGGGGAGGGGGGACGGCGAGCAGTACTTC. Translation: CSAGGGRGDGEQYF.

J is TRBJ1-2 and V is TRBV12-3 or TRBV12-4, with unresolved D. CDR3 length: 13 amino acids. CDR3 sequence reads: CTFSFPANYGYTF. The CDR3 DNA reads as TGTACCTTCAGTTTTCCGGCTAACTATGGCTACACCTTC.

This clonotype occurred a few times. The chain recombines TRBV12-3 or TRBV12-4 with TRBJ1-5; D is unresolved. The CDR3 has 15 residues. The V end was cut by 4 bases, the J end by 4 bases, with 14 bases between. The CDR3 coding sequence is TGTGCCAGCAGTTCATCGGGAGTGCGAAATCAGCCCCAGCATTTT. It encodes CASSSSGVRNQPQHF.

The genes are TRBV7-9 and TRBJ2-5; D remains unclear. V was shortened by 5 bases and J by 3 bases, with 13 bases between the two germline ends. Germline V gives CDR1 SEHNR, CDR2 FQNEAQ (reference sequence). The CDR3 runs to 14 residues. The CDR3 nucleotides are TGTGCCAGCAGCCGGAAACTAAAGGAAGAGACCCAGTACTTC. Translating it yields CASSRKLKEETQYF. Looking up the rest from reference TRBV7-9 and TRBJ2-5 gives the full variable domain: DTGVSQNPRHKITKRGQNVTFRCDPISEHNRLYWYRQTLGQGPEFLTYFQNEAQLEKSRLLSDRFSAERPKGSFSTLEIQRTEQGDSAMYLCASSRKLKEETQYFGPGTRLLVL.

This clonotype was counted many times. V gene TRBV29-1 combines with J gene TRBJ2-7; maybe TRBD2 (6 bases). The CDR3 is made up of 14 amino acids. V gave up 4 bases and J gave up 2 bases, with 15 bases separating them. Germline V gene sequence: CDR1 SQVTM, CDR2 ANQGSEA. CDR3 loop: CSVVGGTETYEQYF. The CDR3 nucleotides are TGCAGCGTTGTTGGGGGGACGGAGACCTACGAGCAGTACTTC.

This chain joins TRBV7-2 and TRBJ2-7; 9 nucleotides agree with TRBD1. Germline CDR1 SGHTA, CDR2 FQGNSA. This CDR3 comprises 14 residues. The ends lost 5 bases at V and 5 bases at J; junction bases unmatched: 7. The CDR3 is CASSEPQGANEQYF. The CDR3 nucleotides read TGTGCCAGCAGCGAGCCACAGGGGGCAAACGAGCAGTACTTC.

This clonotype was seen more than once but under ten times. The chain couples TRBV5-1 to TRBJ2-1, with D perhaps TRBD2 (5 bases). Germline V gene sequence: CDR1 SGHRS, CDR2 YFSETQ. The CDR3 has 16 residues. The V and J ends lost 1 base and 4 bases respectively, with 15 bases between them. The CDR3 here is CASSLQARDRYNEQFF. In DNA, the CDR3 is TGCGCCAGCAGCTTGCAGGCGAGGGATCGATACAATGAGCAGTTCTTC.

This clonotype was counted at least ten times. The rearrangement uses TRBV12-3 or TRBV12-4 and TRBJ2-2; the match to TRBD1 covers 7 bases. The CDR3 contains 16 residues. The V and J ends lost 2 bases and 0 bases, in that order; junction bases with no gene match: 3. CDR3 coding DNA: TGTGCCAGCAGTTTATCCGGGACAGCGAACACCGGGGAGCTGTTTTTT. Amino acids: CASSLSGTANTGELFF.

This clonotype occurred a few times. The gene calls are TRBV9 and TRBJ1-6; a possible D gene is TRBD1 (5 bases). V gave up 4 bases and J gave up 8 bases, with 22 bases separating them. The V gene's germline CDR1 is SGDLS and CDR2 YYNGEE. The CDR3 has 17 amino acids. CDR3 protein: CASSPHARGAPHSPLHF. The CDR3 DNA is TGTGCCAGCAGCCCCCATGCTCGAGGGGCCCCCCATTCACCCCTCCACTTT.

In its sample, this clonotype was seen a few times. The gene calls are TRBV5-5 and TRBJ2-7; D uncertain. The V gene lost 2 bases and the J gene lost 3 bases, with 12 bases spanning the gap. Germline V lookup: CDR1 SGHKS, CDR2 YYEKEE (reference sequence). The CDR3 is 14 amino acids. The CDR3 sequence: CASSFRLPYYEQYF. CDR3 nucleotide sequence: TGTGCCAGCAGCTTTCGACTGCCCTACTACGAGCAGTACTTC.

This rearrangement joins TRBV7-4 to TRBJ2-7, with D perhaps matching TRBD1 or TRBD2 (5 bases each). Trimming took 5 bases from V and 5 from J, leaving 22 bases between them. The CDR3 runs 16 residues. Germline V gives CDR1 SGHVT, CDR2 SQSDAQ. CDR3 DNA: TGTGCCAGCAGCACCCCTATGAGGGGAGTAGGGCACGAGCAGTACTTC. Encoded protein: CASSTPMRGVGHEQYF.

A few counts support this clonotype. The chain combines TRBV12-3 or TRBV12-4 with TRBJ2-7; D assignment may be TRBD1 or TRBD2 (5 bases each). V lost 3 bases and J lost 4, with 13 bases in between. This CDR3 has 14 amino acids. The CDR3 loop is CASSLGTRGYEQYF. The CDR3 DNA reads TGTGCCAGCAGTTTGGGGACCCGGGGATACGAGCAGTACTTC.

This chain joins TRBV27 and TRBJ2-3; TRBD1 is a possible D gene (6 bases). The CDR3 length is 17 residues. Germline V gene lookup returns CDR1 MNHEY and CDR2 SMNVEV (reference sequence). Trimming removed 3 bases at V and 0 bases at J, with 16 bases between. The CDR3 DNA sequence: TGTGCCAGCAGTTTTAATTGGCAGGGGCTTAGCACAGATACGCAGTATTTT. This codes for CASSFNWQGLSTDTQYF.

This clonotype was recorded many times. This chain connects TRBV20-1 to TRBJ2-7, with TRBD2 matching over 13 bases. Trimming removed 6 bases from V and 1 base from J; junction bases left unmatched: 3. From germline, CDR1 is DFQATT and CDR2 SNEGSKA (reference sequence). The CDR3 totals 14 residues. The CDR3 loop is CSAKGLAGSYEQYF. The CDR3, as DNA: TGCAGTGCCAAGGGACTAGCGGGATCCTACGAGCAGTACTTC.

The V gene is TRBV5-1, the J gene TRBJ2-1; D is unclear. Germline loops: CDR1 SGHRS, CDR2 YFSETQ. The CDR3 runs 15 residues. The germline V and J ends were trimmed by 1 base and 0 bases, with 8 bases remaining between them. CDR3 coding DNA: TGCGCCAGCAGCTTGACGGGTACCTCCTACAATGAGCAGTTCTTC. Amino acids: CASSLTGTSYNEQFF.

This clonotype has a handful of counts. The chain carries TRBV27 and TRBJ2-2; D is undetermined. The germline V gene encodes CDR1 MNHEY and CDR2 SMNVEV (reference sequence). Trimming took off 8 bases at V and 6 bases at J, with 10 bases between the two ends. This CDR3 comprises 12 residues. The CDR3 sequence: CASLSASGELFF. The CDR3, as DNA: TGTGCCAGCTTGTCGGCATCCGGGGAGCTGTTTTTT.

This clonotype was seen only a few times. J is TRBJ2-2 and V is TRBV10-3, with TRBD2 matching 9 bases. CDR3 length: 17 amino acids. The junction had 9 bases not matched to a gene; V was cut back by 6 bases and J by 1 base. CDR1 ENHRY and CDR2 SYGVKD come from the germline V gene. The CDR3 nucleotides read TGTGCCATCAGGAGGGGTCTAGCGGGGAAGAACACCGGGGAGCTGTTTTTT. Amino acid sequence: CAIRRGLAGKNTGELFF.

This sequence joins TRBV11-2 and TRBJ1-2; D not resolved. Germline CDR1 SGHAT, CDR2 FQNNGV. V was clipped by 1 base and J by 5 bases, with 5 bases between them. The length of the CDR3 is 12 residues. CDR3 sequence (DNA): TGTGCCAGCAGCTTAGGAGTATATGGCTACACCTTC. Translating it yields CASSLGVYGYTF. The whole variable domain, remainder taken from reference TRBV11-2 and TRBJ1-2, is EAGVAQSPRYKIIEKRQSVAFWCNPISGHATLYWYQQILGQGPKLLIQFQNNGVVDDSQLPKDRFSAERLKGVDSTLKIQPAKLEDSAVYLCASSLGVYGYTFGSGTRLTVV.

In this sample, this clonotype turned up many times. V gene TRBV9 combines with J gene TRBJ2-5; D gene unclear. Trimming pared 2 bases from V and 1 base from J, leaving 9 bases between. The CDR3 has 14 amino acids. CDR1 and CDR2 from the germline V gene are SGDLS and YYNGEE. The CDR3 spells CASSVSSTQETQYF. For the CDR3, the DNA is TGTGCCAGCAGCGTCAGTAGCACCCAAGAGACCCAGTACTTC.

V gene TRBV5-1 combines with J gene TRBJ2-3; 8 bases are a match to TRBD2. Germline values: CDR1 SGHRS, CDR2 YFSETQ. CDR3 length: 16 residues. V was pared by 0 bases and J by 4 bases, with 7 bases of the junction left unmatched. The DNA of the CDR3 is TGCGCCAGCAGCTTGGGCCGGGCGGGAGGAGCAGATACGCAGTATTTT. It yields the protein CASSLGRAGGADTQYF.

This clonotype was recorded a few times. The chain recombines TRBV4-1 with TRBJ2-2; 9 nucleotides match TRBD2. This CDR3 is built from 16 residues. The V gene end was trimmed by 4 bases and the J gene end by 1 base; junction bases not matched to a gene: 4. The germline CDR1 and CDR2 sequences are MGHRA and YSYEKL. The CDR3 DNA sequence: TGCGCCAGCAGCCCCTATAGCGGGGGGAACACCGGGGAGCTGTTTTTT. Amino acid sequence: CASSPYSGGNTGELFF.

The CDR3 loop reads CATSIGGTLTDTQYF. Here the CDR3 DNA reads TGTGCCACCAGCATTGGGGGGACCCTCACAGATACGCAGTATTTT. V gene TRBV15 combines with J gene TRBJ2-3, with D possibly TRBD2 on 6 matching bases. Germline assignment: CDR1 LNHNV and CDR2 YYDKDF (reference sequence). The CDR3 loop spans 15 amino acids. Trimming removed 4 bases from V and 2 bases from J, with 13 bases in between.

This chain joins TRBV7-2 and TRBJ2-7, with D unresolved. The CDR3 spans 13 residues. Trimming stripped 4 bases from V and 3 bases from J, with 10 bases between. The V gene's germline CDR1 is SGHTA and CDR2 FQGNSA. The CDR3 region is CASSSVGVYEQYF. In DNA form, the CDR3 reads TGTGCCAGCAGCTCAGTCGGAGTCTACGAGCAGTACTTC.

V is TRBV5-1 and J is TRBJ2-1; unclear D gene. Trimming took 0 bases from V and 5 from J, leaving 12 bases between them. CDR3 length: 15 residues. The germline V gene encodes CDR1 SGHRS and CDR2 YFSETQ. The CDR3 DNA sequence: TGCGCCAGCAGCTTGGCCTCAGGAGTCCACAATGAGCAGTTCTTC. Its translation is CASSLASGVHNEQFF. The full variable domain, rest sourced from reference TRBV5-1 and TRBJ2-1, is KAGVTQTPRYLIKTRGQQVTLSCSPISGHRSVSWYQQTPGQGLQFLFEYFSETQRNKGNFPGRFSGRQFSNSRSEMNVSTLELGDSALYLCASSLASGVHNEQFFGPGTRLTVL.

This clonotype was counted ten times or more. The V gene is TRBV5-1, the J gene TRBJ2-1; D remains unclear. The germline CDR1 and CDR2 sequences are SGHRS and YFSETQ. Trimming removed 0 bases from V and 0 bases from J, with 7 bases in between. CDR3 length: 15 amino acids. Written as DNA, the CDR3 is TGCGCCAGCAGCTTGGTCCCATACTCCTACAATGAGCAGTTCTTC. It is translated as CASSLVPYSYNEQFF. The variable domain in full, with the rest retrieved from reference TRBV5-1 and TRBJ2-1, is KAGVTQTPRYLIKTRGQQVTLSCSPISGHRSVSWYQQTPGQGLQFLFEYFSETQRNKGNFPGRFSGRQFSNSRSEMNVSTLELGDSALYLCASSLVPYSYNEQFFGPGTRLTVL.

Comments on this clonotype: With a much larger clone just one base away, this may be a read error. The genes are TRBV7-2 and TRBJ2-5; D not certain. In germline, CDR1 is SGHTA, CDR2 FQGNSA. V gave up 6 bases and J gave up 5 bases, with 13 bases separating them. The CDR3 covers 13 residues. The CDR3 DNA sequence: TGTGCCAGCAGAGAACCAGATCGGGAGACCCAGTACTTC. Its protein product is CASREPDRETQYF.

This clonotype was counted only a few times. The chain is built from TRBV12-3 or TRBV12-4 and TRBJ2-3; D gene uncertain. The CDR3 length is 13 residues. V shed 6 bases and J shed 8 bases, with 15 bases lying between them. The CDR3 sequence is CASSLHSRRTQYF. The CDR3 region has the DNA TGTGCCAGCAGCCTCCACTCGCGTCGTACGCAGTATTTT.

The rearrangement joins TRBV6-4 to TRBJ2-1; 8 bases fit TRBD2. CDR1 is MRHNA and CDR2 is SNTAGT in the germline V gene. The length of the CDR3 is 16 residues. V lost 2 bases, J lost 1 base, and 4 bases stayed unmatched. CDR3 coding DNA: TGTGCCAGCAGTGACGTGATAGCGGGATCCTACAATGAGCAGTTCTTC. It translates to CASSDVIAGSYNEQFF.

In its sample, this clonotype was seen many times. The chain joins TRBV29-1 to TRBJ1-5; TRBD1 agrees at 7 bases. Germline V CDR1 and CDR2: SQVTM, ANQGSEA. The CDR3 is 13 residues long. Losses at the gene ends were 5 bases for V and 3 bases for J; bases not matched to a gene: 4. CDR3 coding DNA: TGCAGCGTTCCCGACAGGGTCAATCAGCCCCAGCATTTT. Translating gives CSVPDRVNQPQHF.

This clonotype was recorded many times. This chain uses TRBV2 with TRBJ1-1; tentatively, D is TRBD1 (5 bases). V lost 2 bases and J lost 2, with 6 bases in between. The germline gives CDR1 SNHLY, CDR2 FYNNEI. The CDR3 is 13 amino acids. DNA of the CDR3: TGTGCCAGCAGTGAACAGGGCAACACTGAAGCTTTCTTT. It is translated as CASSEQGNTEAFF.